This is a list of T cell receptor beta chains from one sample in a study of blood T cell repertoires in COVID-19. Method: immunoSEQ multiplex PCR; TCRdb's copy keeps in-frame clones and lacks some. The sample has under 450,000 clones; 81% are singletons. The material sequenced was peripheral blood. These receptors were collected from a human donor with acute or convalescent COVID-19. The donor label of this sample is uncertain. CDR3s include the opening cysteine and the closing phenylalanine or tryptophan. A D gene is named only where the DNA matches it firmly. The size field is filled for only some rows; it gives once, few, many or a size class.

size: -; V: TRBV18; D: TRBD2; J: TRBJ2-7; DNA: TGTGCCAGCTCCACGGGAGGGTTGCCATACGAGCAGTACTTC; CDR3: CASSTGGLPYEQYF
size: once; V: TRBV27; D: TRBD1; J: TRBJ1-5; DNA: TGTGCCAGCAGGCGGACAGGGAAAAGCAATCAGCCCCAGCATTTT; CDR3: CASRRTGKSNQPQHF
size: -; V: TRBV5-1; D: -; J: TRBJ2-2; DNA: TGCGCCAGCAGCTCAGGGGTCGTGAACACCGGGGAGCTGTTTTTT; CDR3: CASSSGVVNTGELFF
size: -; V: TRBV4-2; D: TRBD1; J: TRBJ1-5; DNA: TGTGCCAGCAGCCAAGGGACAGGAGGAAATCAGCCCCAGCATTTT; CDR3: CASSQGTGGNQPQHF
size: -; V: TRBV9; D: -; J: TRBJ1-6; DNA: TGTGCCAGCAGCAAAAACAGAGAGATAAAGTCACCCCTCCACTTT; CDR3: CASSKNREIKSPLHF
size: -; V: TRBV11-2; D: TRBD1; J: TRBJ2-3; DNA: TGTGCCAGCAGCCACAGGGGGCCAGGGACTCTCACAGATACGCAGTATTTT; CDR3: CASSHRGPGTLTDTQYF
size: -; V: TRBV19; D: -; J: TRBJ1-5; DNA: TGTGCCAGTAGAGGAGCAGGGGCCTCTCAGCCCCAGCATTTT; CDR3: CASRGAGASQPQHF
size: -; V: TRBV6-5; D: -; J: TRBJ2-5; DNA: TGTGCCAGCAGCGAGAGACAGGGAGGCGAGACCCAGTACTTC; CDR3: CASSERQGGETQYF
size: -; V: TRBV11-2; D: TRBD2; J: TRBJ2-7; DNA: TGTGCCAGCAGCTCCTCCCTTGGAAGCGGGAGGACCTCCTACGAGCAGTACTTC; CDR3: CASSSSLGSGRTSYEQYF
size: few; V: TRBV5-1; D: -; J: TRBJ1-1; DNA: TGCGCCAGCAGCGTCGACAGGTCGGGGTGGACTGAAGCTTTCTTT; CDR3: CASSVDRSGWTEAFF
size: -; V: TRBV9; D: -; J: TRBJ1-1; DNA: TGTGCCAGCAGCGTACAGGGAGGGACTGAAGCTTTCTTT; CDR3: CASSVQGGTEAFF
size: -; V: TRBV5-1; D: TRBD2; J: TRBJ2-3; DNA: TGCGCCAGCCGCAAGACTGGGGTAGCGGGAGGCGTTCAATATTCGGCTGGAGATACGCAGTATTTT; CDR3: CASRKTGVAGGVQYSAGDTQYF
size: -; V: TRBV10-1; D: TRBD1; J: TRBJ1-5; DNA: TGCGCCAGCCGGACAGGGAATAATCAGCCCCAGCATTTT; CDR3: CASRTGNNQPQHF
size: -; V: TRBV6-5; D: -; J: TRBJ1-1; DNA: TGTGCCAGCTCGCAGCGGAGCATGAACACTGAAGCTTTCTTT; CDR3: CASSQRSMNTEAFF
size: -; V: TRBV5-6; D: TRBD1; J: TRBJ2-4; DNA: TGTGCCAGCAGCTTGGAGGGACAGGGGGCCAACATTCAGTACTTC; CDR3: CASSLEGQGANIQYF
size: -; V: TRBV15; D: -; J: TRBJ1-5; DNA: TGTGCCACCAGCAGATCCCCGGGGGAGTCGAGCAATCAGCCCCAGCATTTT; CDR3: CATSRSPGESSNQPQHF
size: -; V: TRBV11-3; D: -; J: TRBJ2-2; DNA: TGTGCCAGCAGCTCGCGGGGGAACACCGGGGAGCTGTTTTTT; CDR3: CASSSRGNTGELFF
size: -; V: TRBV28; D: TRBD1; J: TRBJ2-7; DNA: TGTGCCAGCGGACCAGGGGGCTCCAGATCCTACGAGCAGTACTTC; CDR3: CASGPGGSRSYEQYF
size: -; V: TRBV2; D: -; J: TRBJ2-7; DNA: TGTGCCAGCAGTGAAGGTTGGGGAGACTACGAGCAGTACTTC; CDR3: CASSEGWGDYEQYF
size: many; V: TRBV18; D: -; J: TRBJ1-5; DNA: TGTGCCAGCTCACCTGGTCTTGAGTTCGGGCAGCCCCAGCATTTT; CDR3: CASSPGLEFGQPQHF
size: -; V: TRBV5-1; D: -; J: TRBJ1-2; DNA: TGCGCCAGCAGCTTGGGGTCAGGGGCCCCGGCTAACTATGGCTACACCTTC; CDR3: CASSLGSGAPANYGYTF
size: -; V: TRBV5-1; D: TRBD1; J: TRBJ1-4; DNA: TGCGCCAGCAGCCCACAAACAGGGGTTAATGAAAAACTGTTTTTT; CDR3: CASSPQTGVNEKLFF
size: -; V: TRBV25-1; D: TRBD1; J: TRBJ1-4; DNA: TGTGCCAGCAGAGACTCCGGGACAGGGAAGGAAAAACTGTTTTTT; CDR3: CASRDSGTGKEKLFF
size: -; V: TRBV2; D: TRBD1; J: TRBJ1-2; DNA: TGTGCCAGCAGGAATCCCGGGACAGGGCTGAAATTGTATGGCTACACCTTC; CDR3: CASRNPGTGLKLYGYTF
size: -; V: TRBV27; D: -; J: TRBJ2-4; DNA: TGTGCCAGCAGTTCCCAGGGTCGTGGGTTAAACATTCAGTACTTC; CDR3: CASSSQGRGLNIQYF
size: -; V: TRBV28; D: -; J: TRBJ2-7; DNA: TGTGCCAGCAGATCCCAATTCCGGGACACCTCCTACGAGCAGTACTTC; CDR3: CASRSQFRDTSYEQYF
size: -; V: TRBV6-5; D: TRBD2; J: TRBJ2-1; DNA: TGTGCCAGCAGGGATCATAGCGGGGGATACAATGAGCAGTTCTTC; CDR3: CASRDHSGGYNEQFF
size: few; V: TRBV27; D: -; J: TRBJ2-6; DNA: TGTGCCAGCAGTTCCATCTCTGGGGCCAACGTCCTGACTTTC; CDR3: CASSSISGANVLTF
size: -; V: TRBV11-2; D: TRBD2; J: TRBJ2-7; DNA: TGTGCCAGCAGCCGGACTAGCGGGAACTACGAGCAGTACTTC; CDR3: CASSRTSGNYEQYF
size: -; V: TRBV24-1; D: -; J: TRBJ2-3; DNA: TGTGCCACCAGTGATCCTAAGACACTCGGCACAGATACGCAGTATTTT; CDR3: CATSDPKTLGTDTQYF
size: -; V: TRBV3-1/TRBV3-2; D: -; J: TRBJ1-6; DNA: TGTGCCAGCAGCCGCCGACAGGATAATTCACCCCTCCACTTT; CDR3: CASSRRQDNSPLHF
size: -; V: TRBV14; D: -; J: TRBJ2-3; DNA: TGTGCCAGCAGCCAAGGTTGGCGGGATACGCAGTATTTT; CDR3: CASSQGWRDTQYF
size: -; V: TRBV28; D: -; J: TRBJ1-2; DNA: TGTGCCAGCAGTCGCCTGACAGGACTCTATGGCTACACCTTC; CDR3: CASSRLTGLYGYTF
size: once; V: TRBV21-1; D: -; J: TRBJ1-1; DNA: TGTGCCAGCAGCAACTGGGGGGAAATGAACACTGAAGCTTTCTTT; CDR3: CASSNWGEMNTEAFF
size: -; V: TRBV5-4; D: TRBD2; J: TRBJ2-5; DNA: TGTGCCAGCAGCCTGGATAGGACTAGCGGGGGGATGATGGGAGAGACCCAGTACTTC; CDR3: CASSLDRTSGGMMGETQYF
size: -; V: TRBV3-1/TRBV3-2; D: -; J: TRBJ2-7; DNA: TGTGCCAGCAGCCATTACGGGAGCTCCTACGAGCAGTACTTC; CDR3: CASSHYGSSYEQYF
size: -; V: TRBV30; D: -; J: TRBJ1-1; DNA: TGTGCCTGGCATAGATACTATAACACTGAAGCTTTCTTT; CDR3: CAWHRYYNTEAFF
size: few; V: TRBV11-2; D: TRBD1; J: TRBJ1-3; DNA: TGTGCCAGCAGCTACCGACAGGGAAGGCCTGGAAACACCATATATTTT; CDR3: CASSYRQGRPGNTIYF
size: -; V: TRBV5-1; D: -; J: TRBJ2-2; DNA: TGCGCCAGCAGCTTGGCACAGGCATCGAACACCGGGGAGCTGTTTTTT; CDR3: CASSLAQASNTGELFF
size: -; V: TRBV11-2; D: -; J: TRBJ2-5; DNA: TGTGCCAGCAGCTTATTGGCGGGGGCCCCTGGGGAGACCCAGTACTTC; CDR3: CASSLLAGAPGETQYF
size: -; V: TRBV10-1; D: -; J: TRBJ2-1; DNA: TGCGCCAGCAGCCTCCCTGGGGAGTTGAATGAGCAGTTCTTC; CDR3: CASSLPGELNEQFF
size: -; V: TRBV5-4; D: -; J: TRBJ1-1; DNA: TGTGCCGTCTGCAGGGAGGGGCGGGGGACTGAAGCTTTCTTT; CDR3: CAVCREGRGTEAFF
size: -; V: TRBV7-9; D: -; J: TRBJ2-5; DNA: TGTGCCAGCAGCTCGGACTACACCCAAGAGACCCAGTACTTC; CDR3: CASSSDYTQETQYF
size: once; V: TRBV9; D: TRBD2; J: TRBJ2-3; DNA: TGTGCCAGCAGCGTAGCCAGCGGGGGAGGCACAGATACGCAGTATTTT; CDR3: CASSVASGGGTDTQYF
size: -; V: TRBV24-1; D: -; J: TRBJ2-7; DNA: TGTGCCACCAGTGATCGGCCGGGCGAGCAGTACTTC; CDR3: CATSDRPGEQYF
size: -; V: TRBV5-1; D: -; J: TRBJ1-2; DNA: TGCGCCAGCAGCTTGGTCGGAGGGGTAGATCGCTACACCTTC; CDR3: CASSLVGGVDRYTF
size: -; V: TRBV28; D: TRBD2; J: TRBJ2-1; DNA: TGTGCCAGCAGTTTGGCGGGGGGTACAGGTGAGCAGTTCTTC; CDR3: CASSLAGGTGEQFF
size: -; V: TRBV11-2; D: TRBD1; J: TRBJ1-1; DNA: TGTGCCAGCAGCTTCGGGACAGGTGACACTGAAGCTTTCTTT; CDR3: CASSFGTGDTEAFF
size: few; V: TRBV11-2; D: TRBD1; J: TRBJ1-4; DNA: TGTGCCAGCAGCTCAGTTAGGACAGGCGGAAAACTGTTTTTT; CDR3: CASSSVRTGGKLFF
size: -; V: TRBV6-1; D: TRBD1; J: TRBJ1-1; DNA: TGTGCCAGCAGTCCATCGACAGGGACGAACACTGAAGCTTTCTTT; CDR3: CASSPSTGTNTEAFF
size: -; V: TRBV4-2; D: TRBD1; J: TRBJ1-2; DNA: TGTGCCAGCAGCCAAGATCTTCGGACAGGGTATCTTGGCTACACCTTC; CDR3: CASSQDLRTGYLGYTF
size: -; V: TRBV28; D: -; J: TRBJ1-4; DNA: TGTGCCAGCAGATCCGCCCCAGGGGCTAATGAAAAACTGTTTTTT; CDR3: CASRSAPGANEKLFF